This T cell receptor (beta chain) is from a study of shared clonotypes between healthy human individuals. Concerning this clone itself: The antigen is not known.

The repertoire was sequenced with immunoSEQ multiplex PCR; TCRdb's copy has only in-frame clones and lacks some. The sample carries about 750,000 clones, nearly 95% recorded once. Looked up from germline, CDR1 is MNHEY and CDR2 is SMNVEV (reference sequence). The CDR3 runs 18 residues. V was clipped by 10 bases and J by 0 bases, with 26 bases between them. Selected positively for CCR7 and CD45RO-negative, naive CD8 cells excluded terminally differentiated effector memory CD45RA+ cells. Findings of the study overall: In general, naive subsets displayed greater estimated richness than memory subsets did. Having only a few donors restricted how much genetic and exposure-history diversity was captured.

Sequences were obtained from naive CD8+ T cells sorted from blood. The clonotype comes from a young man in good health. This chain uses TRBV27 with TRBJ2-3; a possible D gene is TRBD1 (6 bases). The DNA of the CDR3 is TGTGCCACGACCAAATGGGGACACCTTAGGTCTAGCACAGATACGCAGTATTTT. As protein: CATTKWGHLRSSTDTQYF.